Presented here are 13 T cell receptor beta chains from one specimen sequenced in a study of OX40 agonist ivuxolimab in advanced cancers. The data were produced by immunoSEQ multiplex PCR, yet TCRdb's version contains in-frame clones alone and is incomplete. This sample carries tens of thousands of clones, roughly four fifths of them seen once, and the ten largest clones take approximately 25%. The sequencing used CD4+ or CD8+ T cells sorted from blood, collected in a trial of the OX40 agonist ivuxolimab. The source is an adult with an advanced solid tumor such as melanoma, head and neck, liver or kidney cancer.

Concerning this clone: This sample includes further DNA sequences coding for the same CDR3. The J gene is TRBJ1-1, the V gene TRBV19; D might be TRBD1 (5 bases). Germline lookup yields CDR1 LNHDA and CDR2 SQIVND (reference sequence). Between the trimmed V and J ends, which lost 1 base and 5 bases, there was a span of 11 bases. This CDR3 region has 14 residues. Here the CDR3 reads CASSIGGARTEAFF. The CDR3, as DNA: TGTGCCAGTAGTATAGGAGGGGCTAGGACTGAAGCTTTCTTT.

The sample holds one count of this clone. V gene TRBV15 combines with J gene TRBJ2-7, with TRBD2 identical over 12 bases. CDR3 length: 18 amino acids. Germline CDR1 LNHNV, CDR2 YYDKDF (reference sequence). V shed 1 base, J shed 3 bases, and the junction held 10 bases outside the gene matches. CDR3 nucleotide sequence: TGTGCCACCAGCAGAGGGCAGGCTCTAGCGGGAGGGAGCTACGAGCAGTACTTC. It is translated as CATSRGQALAGGSYEQYF. Looking up the rest from reference TRBV15 and TRBJ2-7 gives the full variable domain: DAMVIQNPRYQVTQFGKPVTLSCSQTLNHNVMYWYQQKSSQAPKLLFHYYDKDFNNEADTPDNFQSRRPNTSFCFLDIRSPGLGDTAMYLCATSRGQALAGGSYEQYFGPGTRLTVT.

The CDR3 here is CASSLTSGPYEQYF. The CDR3 DNA sequence: TGTGCCAGCAGCTTAACATCAGGGCCCTACGAGCAGTACTTC. The chain is built from TRBV11-2 and TRBJ2-7, with D maybe TRBD1 (5 bases). Germline V gives CDR1 SGHAT, CDR2 FQNNGV. This CDR3 comprises 14 residues. V was trimmed by 2 bases and J by 2 bases, leaving 10 bases between them.

A few counts support this clone. The chain has TRBV4-1 and TRBJ1-2, with D perhaps TRBD1 (5 bases). V was clipped by 1 base and J by 7 bases, with 7 bases between them. The germline gives CDR1 MGHRA, CDR2 YSYEKL. This CDR3 has 12 residues. CDR3 in amino acids: CASSQGDGGYTF. The CDR3 DNA reads as TGCGCCAGCAGCCAAGGGGACGGTGGCTACACCTTC.

The rearrangement joins TRBV7-2 to TRBJ2-1; D remains ambiguous. Germline V lookup: CDR1 SGHTA, CDR2 FQGNSA. CDR3 size: 14 residues. V was trimmed by 7 bases and J by 8 bases, leaving 18 bases between them. CDR3 protein: CASTKEASLDEQFF. The CDR3 nucleotides are TGTGCCAGCACCAAAGAGGCCTCCTTGGATGAGCAGTTCTTC. The complete variable domain, with remaining parts taken from reference TRBV7-2 and TRBJ2-1, reads GAGVSQSPSNKVTEKGKDVELRCDPISGHTALYWYRQSLGQGLEFLIYFQGNSAPDKSGLPSDRFSAERTGGSVSTLTIQRTQQEDSAVYLCASTKEASLDEQFFGPGTRLTVL.

The V gene is TRBV7-2, the J gene TRBJ2-5; D perhaps matches TRBD2 (5 bases). Trimming shortened V by 5 bases and J by 11 bases, and 21 bases separated the two germline ends. Per germline, CDR1 SGHTA and CDR2 FQGNSA. The CDR3 runs 14 residues. The CDR3 region is CASSALLNRGEQYF. The CDR3 nucleotides are TGTGCCAGCAGCGCGCTATTAAACCGGGGTGAGCAGTACTTC. Full variable domain (missing parts from reference TRBV7-2 and TRBJ2-5): GAGVSQSPSNKVTEKGKDVELRCDPISGHTALYWYRQSLGQGLEFLIYFQGNSAPDKSGLPSDRFSAERTGGSVSTLTIQRTQQEDSAVYLCASSALLNRGEQYFGPGTRLLVL.

This chain uses TRBV7-2 with TRBJ1-2, with D unclear. V lost 1 base and J 0 bases, leaving 3 bases between the germline ends. The CDR3 loop spans 13 amino acids. Germline loops: CDR1 SGHTA, CDR2 FQGNSA. CDR3 sequence: CASSLDANYGYTF. CDR3 in DNA: TGTGCCAGCAGCTTAGACGCTAACTATGGCTACACCTTC.

The chain employs TRBV6-1 and TRBJ1-1, with TRBD1 as a possible D gene (5 bases). Germline lookup yields CDR1 MNHNS and CDR2 SASEGT. V lost 10 bases and J lost 3, with 18 bases in between. This CDR3 comprises 14 residues. The CDR3 DNA follows: TGTGCCATCAATGCAGGGTTTAAGGACACTGAAGCTTTCTTT. Translating gives CAINAGFKDTEAFF.

This clone was seen a handful of times. The chain joins TRBV10-3 to TRBJ1-5, with a possible D match to TRBD1 (5 bases). Trimming shortened V by 0 bases and J by 11 bases, and 11 bases separated the two germline ends. This CDR3 is built from 13 residues. Germline assignment: CDR1 ENHRY and CDR2 SYGVKD. CDR3 DNA sequence: TGTGCCATCAGTGAGTCGAAGGGGTCGGCCCAGCATTTT. Its protein is CAISESKGSAQHF.

The V call is TRBV11-3, the J call TRBJ2-1; 12 bases agree with TRBD2. J was trimmed by 7 bases and V by 4 bases; bases with no gene match: 17. There are 19 residues in the CDR3. The germline V gene has CDR1 SGHNT and CDR2 YENEEA. CDR3 protein: CASSSPALASGGASNEQFF. CDR3 nucleotide sequence: TGTGCCAGCAGCTCCCCTGCTCTGGCTAGCGGGGGGGCGTCGAATGAGCAGTTCTTC.

CDR3 in amino acids: CASSLGARDRGDEQFF. The CDR3 DNA reads TGTGCCAGCAGCTTAGGGGCACGGGACAGGGGAGATGAGCAGTTCTTC. The chain recombines TRBV11-1 with TRBJ2-1; TRBD1 matches 10 bases. CDR1 is SGHAT and CDR2 is FQDESV in the germline V gene (reference sequence). After removal of 1 base from V and 8 bases from J, the junction contained 8 bases not matched to a gene. This CDR3 comprises 16 residues.

This clone was seen more than once but under ten times. The rearrangement links TRBV27 to TRBJ1-4, with D possibly TRBD1 on 5 matching bases. Trimming stripped 3 bases from V and 7 bases from J, with 12 bases between. This CDR3 contains 14 residues. CDR1 is MNHEY, CDR2 SMNVEV, per germline (reference sequence). Here the CDR3 reads CASSFGGLGEKLFF. The CDR3 DNA reads TGTGCCAGCAGTTTTGGGGGGTTGGGTGAAAAACTGTTTTTT.

The chain is built from TRBV11-1 and TRBJ2-1; 9 bases line up with TRBD2. CDR1 and CDR2 from the germline V gene are SGHAT and FQDESV (reference sequence). The J segment lost 2 bases and the V segment lost 4 bases, leaving 9 bases of the junction unmatched. This CDR3 is built from 17 residues. The DNA for the CDR3 is TGTGCCAGCAGCTCGGCGGTAGCGGGGGAGACCTACAATGAGCAGTTCTTC. It codes for CASSSAVAGETYNEQFF. The complete variable domain, with remaining parts taken from reference TRBV11-1 and TRBJ2-1, reads EAEVAQSPRYKITEKSQAVAFWCDPISGHATLYWYRQILGQGPELLVQFQDESVVDDSQLPKDRFSAERLKGVDSTLKIQPAELGDSAMYLCASSSAVAGETYNEQFFGPGTRLTVL.